The 8 T cell receptor beta chains presented below share a single source sample, sequenced in a study of cytomegalovirus exposure and HLA in healthy donors. Sequenced by immunoSEQ multiplex PCR; TCRdb stores in-frame clones only, minus some. The table has approximately 70,000 clones, around 94% seen once. What was sequenced was PBMCs. These receptors all stem from a woman younger than 30 in good health and CMV-seropositive.

CDR3 DNA: TGTGCCAGCTCACCACCGAACTCCTATAAGACAGGACAGGGCTATGGCTACACCTTC. This gives the protein CASSPPNSYKTGQGYGYTF. The J gene is TRBJ1-2, the V gene TRBV18, with 8 bases identical to TRBD1. The CDR3 is 19 residues long. V trimming: 0 bases; J trimming: 4 bases; junction bases outside the gene matches: 16. The germline CDR1 and CDR2 sequences are KGHSH and LQKENI.

The chain uses TRBV13 and TRBJ1-1, with 7 bases fitting TRBD1. V was pared by 3 bases and J by 5 bases, with 3 bases of the junction left unmatched. CDR1 PRHDT and CDR2 FYEKMQ come from the germline V gene (reference sequence). The CDR3 has 13 amino acids. In DNA, the CDR3 is TGTGCCAGCAGCTTTGACAGGGAAACTGAAGCTTTCTTT. Protein sequence: CASSFDRETEAFF.

This clone is a singleton in its sample. V gene TRBV5-6 combines with J gene TRBJ1-6, with D hard to call. The germline V gene encodes CDR1 SGHDT and CDR2 YYEEEE. CDR3 size: 18 residues. Deletions cut 3 bases from V and 0 bases from J, with 16 bases between. CDR3 sequence: CASSSKTRSSSYNSPLHF. CDR3 DNA sequence: TGTGCCAGCAGCTCGAAGACCAGGTCGAGCTCCTATAATTCACCCCTCCACTTT.

This sequence joins TRBV9 and TRBJ2-3; 9 nucleotides match TRBD2. With 3 bases clipped from V and 2 bases from J, the junction kept 7 bases outside the gene matches. This CDR3 is built from 16 residues. CDR1 SGDLS and CDR2 YYNGEE come from the germline V gene. CDR3 in amino acids: CASSAVGGRDTDTQYF. In nucleotides, the CDR3 is TGTGCCAGCAGCGCGGTGGGCGGGAGGGACACAGATACGCAGTATTTT.

This chain uses TRBV7-9 with TRBJ1-2; no definite D call. The CDR3 extends over 17 amino acids. The V end was cut by 1 base, the J end by 0 bases, with 15 bases between. Germline V gene sequence: CDR1 SEHNR, CDR2 FQNEAQ (reference sequence). In DNA, the CDR3 is TGTGCCAGCAGCTTAGAATTGGCAGGCCCTCCTAACTATGGCTACACCTTC. This codes for CASSLELAGPPNYGYTF.

The rearrangement links TRBV4-3 to TRBJ2-1, with TRBD2 matching over 7 bases. Germline V gene lookup returns CDR1 LGHNA and CDR2 YSLEER. V lost 0 bases and J lost 4; bases outside the gene matches: 12. This CDR3 comprises 18 residues. The CDR3 nucleotides are TGCGCCAGCAGCCAAGAAATCCTCGGGGACTACGTATACAATGAGCAGTTCTTC. Translated: CASSQEILGDYVYNEQFF.

The CDR3 region is CASSLTSGSYGYTF. The CDR3 DNA reads TGTGCCAGCAGCCTTACAAGCGGATCCTATGGCTACACCTTC. The chain joins TRBV6-6 to TRBJ1-2; no definite D call. Trimming removed 6 bases from V and 4 bases from J, with 15 bases in between. CDR1 and CDR2 (germline): MNHNY, SVGAGI (reference sequence). The CDR3 covers 14 residues.

The chain is built from TRBV5-1 and TRBJ2-3, with D possibly being TRBD1 (7 bases). The CDR3 spans 14 residues. Trimming took off 5 bases at V and 2 bases at J, with 12 bases between the two ends. Germline CDR1 is SGHRS and CDR2 is YFSETQ. CDR3: CASRQGDFTDTQYF. The CDR3 DNA reads TGCGCCAGCAGGCAGGGGGACTTCACAGATACGCAGTATTTT.